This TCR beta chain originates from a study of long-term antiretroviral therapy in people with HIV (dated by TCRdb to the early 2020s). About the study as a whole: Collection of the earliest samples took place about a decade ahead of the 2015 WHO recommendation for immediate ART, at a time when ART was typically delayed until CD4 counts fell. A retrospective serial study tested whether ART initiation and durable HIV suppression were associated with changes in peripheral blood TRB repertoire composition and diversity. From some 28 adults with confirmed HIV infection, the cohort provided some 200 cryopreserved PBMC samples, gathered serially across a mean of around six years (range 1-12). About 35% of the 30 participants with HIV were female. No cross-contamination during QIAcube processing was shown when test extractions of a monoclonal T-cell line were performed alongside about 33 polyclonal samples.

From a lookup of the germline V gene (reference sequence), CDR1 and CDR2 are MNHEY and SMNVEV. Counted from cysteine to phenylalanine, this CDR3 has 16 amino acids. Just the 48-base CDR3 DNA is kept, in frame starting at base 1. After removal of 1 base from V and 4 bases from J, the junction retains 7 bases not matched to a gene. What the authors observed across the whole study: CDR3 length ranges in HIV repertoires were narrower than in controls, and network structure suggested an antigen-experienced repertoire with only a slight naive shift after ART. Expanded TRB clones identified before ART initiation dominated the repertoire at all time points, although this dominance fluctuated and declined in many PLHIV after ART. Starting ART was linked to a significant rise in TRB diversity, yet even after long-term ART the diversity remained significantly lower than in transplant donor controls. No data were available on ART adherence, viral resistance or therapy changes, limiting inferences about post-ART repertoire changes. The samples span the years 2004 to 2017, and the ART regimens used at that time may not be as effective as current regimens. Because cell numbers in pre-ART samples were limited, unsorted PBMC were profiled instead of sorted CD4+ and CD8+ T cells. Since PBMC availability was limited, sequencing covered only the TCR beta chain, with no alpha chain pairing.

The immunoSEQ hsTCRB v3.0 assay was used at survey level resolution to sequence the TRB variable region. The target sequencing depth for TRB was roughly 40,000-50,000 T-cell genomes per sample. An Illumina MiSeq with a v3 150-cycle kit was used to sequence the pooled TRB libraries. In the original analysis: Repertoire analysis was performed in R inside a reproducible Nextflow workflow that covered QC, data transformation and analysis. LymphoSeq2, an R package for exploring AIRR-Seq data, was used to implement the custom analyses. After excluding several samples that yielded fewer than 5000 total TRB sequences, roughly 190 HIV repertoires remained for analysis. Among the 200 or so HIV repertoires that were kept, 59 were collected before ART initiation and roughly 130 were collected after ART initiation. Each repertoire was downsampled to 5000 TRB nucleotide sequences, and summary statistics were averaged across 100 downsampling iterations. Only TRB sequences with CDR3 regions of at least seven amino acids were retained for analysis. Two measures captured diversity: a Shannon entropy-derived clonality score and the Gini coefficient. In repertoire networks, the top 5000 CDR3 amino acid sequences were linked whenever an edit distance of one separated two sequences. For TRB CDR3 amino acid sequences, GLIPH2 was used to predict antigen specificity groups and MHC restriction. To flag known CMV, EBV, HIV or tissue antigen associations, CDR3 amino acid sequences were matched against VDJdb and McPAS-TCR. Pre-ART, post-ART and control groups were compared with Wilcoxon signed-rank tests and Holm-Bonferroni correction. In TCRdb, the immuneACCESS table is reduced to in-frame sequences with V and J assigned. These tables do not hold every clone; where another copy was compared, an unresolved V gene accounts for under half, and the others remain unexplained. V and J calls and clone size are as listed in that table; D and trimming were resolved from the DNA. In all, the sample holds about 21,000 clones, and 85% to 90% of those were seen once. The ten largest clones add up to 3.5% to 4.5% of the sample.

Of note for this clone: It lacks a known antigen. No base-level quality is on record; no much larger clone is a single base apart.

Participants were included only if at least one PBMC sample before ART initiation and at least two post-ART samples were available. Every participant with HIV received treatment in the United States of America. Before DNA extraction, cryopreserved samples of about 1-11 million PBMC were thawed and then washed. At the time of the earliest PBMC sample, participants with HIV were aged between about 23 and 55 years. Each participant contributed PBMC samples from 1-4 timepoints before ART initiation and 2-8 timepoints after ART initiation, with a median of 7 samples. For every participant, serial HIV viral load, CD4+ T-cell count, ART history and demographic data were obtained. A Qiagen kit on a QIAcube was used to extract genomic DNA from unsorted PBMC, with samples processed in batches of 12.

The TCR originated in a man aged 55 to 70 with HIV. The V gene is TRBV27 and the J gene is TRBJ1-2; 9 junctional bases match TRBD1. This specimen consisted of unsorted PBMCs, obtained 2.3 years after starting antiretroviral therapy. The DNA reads TGTGCCAGCAGTTTATTTCGGGACAGGGCCTCCTATGGCTACACCTTC. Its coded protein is CASSLFRDRASYGYTF.